These 18 T cell receptor beta chains were sequenced from one sample in a study of blood T cell repertoires in COVID-19. Libraries were prepared by immunoSEQ multiplex PCR; TCRdb keeps only in-frame clonotypes and omits some of them. The table records about 100,000 clones, approximately 86% of them present only once. Material: peripheral blood. The receptors shown here come from a man in his fifties or sixties with active or convalescent COVID-19.

This clone has only one observation. DNA of the CDR3: TGTGCCAGCAGTTACCAAGCGGGAGCGGTCTATGAGCAGTTCTTC. It is translated as CASSYQAGAVYEQFF. J is TRBJ2-1 and V is TRBV27, with 8 bases identical to TRBD2. Trimming cost V 4 bases and J 8 bases; bases outside gene matches: 10. Germline CDR1 and CDR2: MNHEY and SMNVEV (reference sequence). This CDR3 spans 15 amino acids.

This rearrangement joins TRBV5-1 to TRBJ2-7; 7 nucleotides line up with TRBD1. This CDR3 is 14 amino acids long. Germline values: CDR1 SGHRS, CDR2 YFSETQ. Trimming cost V 7 bases and J 6 bases; bases outside gene matches: 13. CDR3 in amino acids: CASFRVEDRTEQYF. As DNA, the CDR3 is TGCGCCAGCTTTCGGGTAGAGGACAGGACCGAGCAGTACTTC.

About this clone itself: Its ends do not fully match the called genes, so a read error is possible. The chain combines TRBV18 with TRBJ1-2; 9 bases align to TRBD1. The CDR3 has 15 amino acids. Germline V gives CDR1 KGHSH, CDR2 LQKENI. For the CDR3, the DNA is TGTGCCAGCTCAAATGGGGACAGGGCCAACTCTGGCTACACCTTC. Translating it yields CASSNGDRANSGYTF.

This clone was seen just once. The J gene is TRBJ1-2, the V gene TRBV24-1; possible D gene TRBD1, 6 bases. This CDR3 spans 14 amino acids. The V gene's germline CDR1 is KGHDR and CDR2 SFDVKD. V was clipped by 6 bases and J by 3 bases, with 13 bases between them. CDR3 in amino acids: CATSIGGRDYGYTF. The CDR3 DNA reads TGTGCCACCAGTATCGGGGGGCGAGACTATGGCTACACCTTC.

V usage is TRBV6-5 and J usage is TRBJ1-2; TRBD1 aligns across 7 bases. Losses at the gene ends were 10 bases for V and 2 bases for J; bases not matched to a gene: 10. Germline V CDR1 and CDR2: MNHEY, SVGAGI. The CDR3 is 14 residues long. The CDR3 reads CAIKDRTSNYGYTF. In DNA form, the CDR3 reads TGTGCCATCAAGGACAGGACATCGAACTATGGCTACACCTTC.

J is TRBJ1-1 and V is TRBV10-3, with D unclear. CDR1 is ENHRY, CDR2 SYGVKD, per germline. V lost 6 bases and J 0 bases, leaving 8 bases between the germline ends. The length of the CDR3 is 13 residues. CDR3 coding DNA: TGTGCCATCAGGCTAACTATGAACACTGAAGCTTTCTTT. This translates into CAIRLTMNTEAFF.

The chain has TRBV29-1 and TRBJ2-1; 15 bases agree with TRBD2. CDR1 SQVTM and CDR2 ANQGSEA come from the germline V gene. V shed 4 bases, J shed 7 bases, and the junction held 8 bases outside the gene matches. The CDR3 extends over 16 amino acids. The DNA of the CDR3 is TGCAGCGTTGGCGACTCCGGGACTAGCGGGAGGAATGAGCAGTTCTTC. Protein sequence: CSVGDSGTSGRNEQFF.

The chain couples TRBV5-1 to TRBJ2-7, with 9 positions matching TRBD1. V lost 4 bases, J lost 0 bases, and 8 bases stayed unmatched. The germline gives CDR1 SGHRS, CDR2 YFSETQ. The CDR3 contains 16 residues. CDR3 residues: CASSRKWDRDSYEQYF. CDR3 coding DNA: TGCGCCAGCAGCCGAAAATGGGACAGGGACTCCTACGAGCAGTACTTC.

The chain employs TRBV12-3 or TRBV12-4 and TRBJ1-3; no definite D call. This CDR3 contains 13 residues. V dropped 4 bases and J dropped 5 bases, with 9 bases sitting between them. Here the CDR3 DNA reads TGTGCCAGCAGTTGGTTCGAGAGAAACACCATATATTTT. Translating it yields CASSWFERNTIYF.

The chain carries TRBV6-5 and TRBJ1-2, with TRBD1 as a possible D gene (6 bases). This CDR3 region has 15 residues. CDR1 is MNHEY, CDR2 SVGAGI, per germline. V lost 2 bases to trimming and J lost 1 base, with 11 bases between them. CDR3 bases: TGTGCCAGCAGTTACGGCAGGGGCCATAACTATGGCTACACCTTC. It translates to CASSYGRGHNYGYTF.

V and J are TRBV5-4 and TRBJ1-1; unclear D gene. This CDR3 comprises 14 residues. Germline CDR1 reads SGHNT; CDR2 reads YYREEE (reference sequence). With 7 bases removed from V and 3 bases from J, the gap between germline ends came to 16 bases. CDR3 residues: CASGSQSSYTEAFF. In DNA form, the CDR3 reads TGTGCCAGCGGATCACAGTCGTCGTACACTGAAGCTTTCTTT.

The rearrangement links TRBV30 to TRBJ2-3, with 11 bases identical to TRBD2. From germline, CDR1 is GTSNPN and CDR2 SVGIG (reference sequence). This CDR3 spans 16 amino acids. The ends lost 3 bases at V and 4 bases at J; junction bases unmatched: 9. This chain's CDR3 is CAWSATSGSQPDTQYF. DNA of the CDR3: TGTGCCTGGAGCGCTACTAGCGGGAGCCAGCCAGATACGCAGTATTTT.

The rearrangement links TRBV28 to TRBJ2-1; 9 positions match TRBD2. V was pared by 4 bases and J by 8 bases, with 6 bases of the junction left unmatched. The CDR3 is 14 amino acids. CDR1 and CDR2 (germline): MDHEN, SYDVKM. The CDR3 reads CASSSSGRKDEQFF. CDR3 bases: TGTGCCAGCAGTTCGAGCGGGAGGAAGGATGAGCAGTTCTTC.

The chain links TRBV2 to TRBJ2-2; D might be TRBD2 (6 bases). The CDR3 covers 16 residues. Germline loops: CDR1 SNHLY, CDR2 FYNNEI. The V end was cut by 6 bases, the J end by 3 bases, with 17 bases between. In nucleotides, the CDR3 is TGTGCCAGCAGGAGGAGCCTCGGACTACACACCGGGGAGCTGTTTTTT. Residues: CASRRSLGLHTGELFF.

The chain uses TRBV12-3 or TRBV12-4 and TRBJ1-4, with 7 bases fitting TRBD1. The CDR3 is made up of 13 amino acids. The trim removed 11 bases at V and 10 bases at J, leaving 13 bases unmatched. CDR3 loop: CASRRQGGGKLFF. As DNA, the CDR3 is TGTGCCTCCCGTAGACAGGGTGGCGGAAAACTGTTTTTT.

This clone was detected only a few times. This chain uses TRBV5-4 with TRBJ2-3; unclear D gene. V lost 2 bases to trimming and J lost 4 bases, with 11 bases between them. Germline loops: CDR1 SGHNT, CDR2 YYREEE (reference sequence). The CDR3 totals 14 residues. CDR3 sequence reads: CASSLSSTADTQYF. CDR3 DNA: TGTGCCAGCAGCTTAAGCTCAACCGCAGATACGCAGTATTTT.

The rearrangement joins TRBV3-1 (or the pseudogene TRBV3-2) to TRBJ2-7; D is unresolved. V shed 5 bases and J shed 0 bases, with 5 bases lying between them. Germline V gives CDR1 LGHDT, CDR2 YNNKEL (reference sequence). The CDR3 totals 12 residues. The CDR3 nucleotides read TGTGCCAGCAGCTCCTTCTCCTACGAGCAGTACTTC. Translated: CASSSFSYEQYF.

This chain links TRBV27 with TRBJ1-2; unclear D gene. Germline V CDR1 and CDR2: MNHEY, SMNVEV (reference sequence). The length of the CDR3 is 15 residues. With 3 bases removed from V and 7 bases from J, the gap between germline ends came to 18 bases. CDR3 loop: CASSFEVPPRSGYTF. As DNA, the CDR3 is TGTGCCAGCAGTTTTGAGGTACCCCCTCGGAGTGGCTACACCTTC.